These 18 T cell receptor beta chains were all obtained from the same sample, sequenced in a study of blood T cell repertoires in COVID-19. The data were produced by immunoSEQ multiplex PCR, yet TCRdb's version contains in-frame clones alone and is incomplete. The data hold approximately 150,000 clones, with 79% observed a single time. Sequenced material: peripheral blood. The source of these receptors is a man in his forties or fifties with active or convalescent COVID-19.

This clone occurred a few times. The V and J genes are TRBV4-1 and TRBJ2-2; D might be TRBD2 (6 bases). In germline, CDR1 is MGHRA, CDR2 YSYEKL. V gave up 4 bases and J gave up 6 bases, with 12 bases separating them. CDR3 size: 14 residues. CDR3 sequence (DNA): TGCGCCAGCAGCCCAACTTGGGGGGCCGGGGAGCTGTTTTTT. Protein sequence: CASSPTWGAGELFF.

The chain joins TRBV7-9 to TRBJ2-6; D unclear. The CDR3 sequence is 15 residues long. V was clipped by 0 bases and J by 1 base, with 4 bases between them. CDR1 and CDR2 (germline): SEHNR, FQNEAQ (reference sequence). CDR3 coding DNA: TGTGCCAGCAGCTTAGCCTCGTCTGGGGCCAACGTCCTGACTTTC. It is translated as CASSLASSGANVLTF.

The chain has TRBV9 and TRBJ1-5, with 10 bases lining up with TRBD1. Germline trimming cut 2 bases from V and 8 bases from J; bases unmatched to any gene: 4. This CDR3 has 14 amino acids. Per germline, CDR1 SGDLS and CDR2 YYNGEE. CDR3 sequence (DNA): TGTGCCAGCAGCGTCGGACAGGGGGAGGAGCCCCAGCATTTT. Residues: CASSVGQGEEPQHF.

This sequence joins TRBV7-9 and TRBJ2-2; 10 nucleotides agree with TRBD2. V dropped 1 base and J dropped 8; count of bases not matched to a gene: 7. In germline, CDR1 is SEHNR, CDR2 FQNEAQ (reference sequence). This CDR3 spans 16 amino acids. CDR3 DNA: TGTGCCAGCAGCTTAGTTGCGGTGACTAGCGGGGGGGAGCTGTTTTTT. Amino acids: CASSLVAVTSGGELFF.

This clone was observed a handful of times. The chain joins TRBV4-2 to TRBJ2-7; TRBD2 matches 8 bases. The V and J ends lost 0 bases and 2 bases, in that order; junction bases with no gene match: 6. The germline gives CDR1 LGHNA, CDR2 YNFKEQ. The CDR3 has 16 residues. CDR3 sequence (DNA): TGTGCCAGCAGCCAAGACCCCAGCGGGGGTGCCTACGAGCAGTACTTC. Translating it yields CASSQDPSGGAYEQYF.

The gene calls are TRBV9 and TRBJ1-4; D is unresolved. CDR3 length equals 14 residues. From germline, CDR1 is SGDLS and CDR2 YYNGEE. V lost 0 bases, J lost 6 bases, and 9 bases lay in between. CDR3 nucleotides: TGTGCCAGCAGCGTAGATGGAGGGTATGAAAAACTGTTTTTT. It translates to CASSVDGGYEKLFF.

The rearrangement links TRBV27 to TRBJ2-1; no reliable D call. Trimming cost V 5 bases and J 3 bases, with 11 bases left between them. The CDR3 runs 14 residues. In germline, CDR1 is MNHEY, CDR2 SMNVEV (reference sequence). The CDR3 region is CASSSLAVYNEQFF. The CDR3 DNA reads TGTGCCAGCAGTAGTTTAGCAGTCTACAATGAGCAGTTCTTC.

Details on this clone: Other DNA sequences of this sample code for an identical CDR3. CDR3 in amino acids: CASSSRDRGYEQYF. In DNA form, the CDR3 reads TGTGCCAGCAGCTCCCGGGACAGGGGTTACGAGCAGTACTTC. This chain joins TRBV28 and TRBJ2-7; 10 bases line up with TRBD1. From germline, CDR1 is MDHEN and CDR2 SYDVKM. The CDR3 is 14 residues long. V lost 6 bases to trimming and J lost 4 bases; unmatched junction nucleotides: 6.

CDR3 residues: CASSPWAHLGGEKLFF. The CDR3 DNA is TGTGCCAGCTCACCATGGGCCCATCTCGGGGGTGAAAAACTGTTTTTT. V and J are TRBV18 and TRBJ1-4; weak D call: TRBD1 (5 bases). CDR3 length equals 16 residues. Trimming stripped 2 bases from V and 7 bases from J, with 17 bases between. CDR1 is KGHSH and CDR2 is LQKENI in the germline V gene.

The chain combines TRBV9 with TRBJ1-2; perhaps TRBD1 as D (6 bases). CDR1 and CDR2 from the germline V gene are SGDLS and YYNGEE. V was trimmed by 0 bases and J by 6 bases, leaving 12 bases between them. The CDR3 consists of 14 residues. CDR3 amino acids: CASSVEGDAHGYTF. The CDR3 nucleotides read TGTGCCAGCAGCGTAGAGGGGGACGCCCATGGCTACACCTTC.

CDR3 bases: TGCGCCAGCAGCTTGTCTGGGGGGGACGGAGATACGCAGTATTTT. Protein product: CASSLSGGDGDTQYF. The chain carries TRBV5-1 and TRBJ2-3, with 7 positions matching TRBD2. The germline V gene encodes CDR1 SGHRS and CDR2 YFSETQ. This CDR3 spans 15 amino acids. Germline trimming cut 1 base from V and 5 bases from J; bases unmatched to any gene: 7.

The gene calls are TRBV24-1 and TRBJ1-2; possible D gene TRBD1, 5 bases. The V and J ends lost 4 bases and 8 bases respectively, with 19 bases between them. CDR1 and CDR2 from the germline V gene are KGHDR and SFDVKD. The CDR3 loop spans 15 amino acids. The CDR3, as DNA: TGTGCCACCAGTGAGGGACCCCCGGAGGGGTTAGGCTACACCTTC. Protein sequence: CATSEGPPEGLGYTF.

The chain recombines TRBV19 with TRBJ2-6; 10 bases match TRBD1. This CDR3 region has 17 residues. Trimming took 7 bases from V and 2 from J; bases not matched to a gene: 8. Germline V lookup: CDR1 LNHDA, CDR2 SQIVND (reference sequence). The CDR3 region is CASTGQGVLTGANVLTF. The CDR3 DNA reads as TGTGCCAGTACCGGACAGGGGGTCTTAACTGGGGCCAACGTCCTGACTTTC.

V usage is TRBV5-4 and J usage is TRBJ2-5; TRBD2 aligns across 9 bases. With 2 bases clipped from V and 1 base from J, the junction kept 6 bases outside the gene matches. The CDR3 is made up of 16 amino acids. Germline lookup yields CDR1 SGHNT and CDR2 YYREEE (reference sequence). The CDR3, as DNA: TGTGCCAGCAGCTTAGGACTGCGGGAGGGCCAAGAGACCCAGTACTTC. Its translation is CASSLGLREGQETQYF. The full variable domain, rest sourced from reference TRBV5-4 and TRBJ2-5, is ETGVTQSPTHLIKTRGQQVTLRCSSQSGHNTVSWYQQALGQGPQFIFQYYREEENGRGNFPPRFSGLQFPNYSSELNVNALELDDSALYLCASSLGLREGQETQYFGPGTRLLVL.

The chain employs TRBV7-9 and TRBJ2-3, with TRBD2 matching over 8 bases. CDR3 length: 17 amino acids. Germline V gene sequence: CDR1 SEHNR, CDR2 FQNEAQ (reference sequence). V lost 1 base to trimming and J lost 4 bases; unmatched junction nucleotides: 10. This CDR3 is CASSLVRAGASADTQYF. As DNA, the CDR3 is TGTGCCAGCAGCTTAGTTAGAGCGGGAGCCTCAGCAGATACGCAGTATTTT.

The chain is built from TRBV6-5 and TRBJ2-3; 7 bases fit TRBD2. In germline, CDR1 is MNHEY, CDR2 SVGAGI. The V gene end was trimmed by 6 bases and the J gene end by 0 bases; junction bases not matched to a gene: 6. CDR3 length equals 15 residues. For the CDR3, the DNA is TGTGCCAGCAGCGCCCGGGGGGTTAGCACAGATACGCAGTATTTT. This encodes CASSARGVSTDTQYF.

The chain employs TRBV5-1 and TRBJ2-1; the match to TRBD2 covers 11 bases. Losses at the gene ends were 0 bases for V and 7 bases for J; bases not matched to a gene: 6. Per germline, CDR1 SGHRS and CDR2 YFSETQ. The CDR3 has 16 residues. CDR3 region: CASSLGASGRMNEQFF. DNA for the CDR3: TGCGCCAGCAGCTTGGGGGCTAGCGGGAGGATGAATGAGCAGTTCTTC.

This chain links TRBV9 with TRBJ2-2; maybe TRBD1 (5 bases). Trimming cost V 3 bases and J 8 bases, with 14 bases left between them. Germline loops: CDR1 SGDLS, CDR2 YYNGEE. The CDR3 has 14 amino acids. CDR3 amino acids: CASSAFWGGGELFF. CDR3 nucleotide sequence: TGTGCCAGCAGCGCCTTTTGGGGCGGTGGGGAGCTGTTTTTT.